These 15 T cell receptor beta chains originate from one sample sequenced in a study of T-cell memory formation after mild COVID-19. TCRdb itself ran the 5' RACE reads through MiXCR, one entry per CDR3 protein. The data contain about 270,000 distinct CDR3 sequences, roughly 18% of them seen just once; the ten biggest clones take up roughly 23%. The sample was PBMCs or a T cell subset sorted from them (not recorded which). The receptors stem from a young man who had mild COVID-19 (a few samples of this study predate the infection). Cell type and time point are not known.

The chain uses TRBV28 and TRBJ2-7; a weak D match, TRBD2 (5 bases). The V end was cut by 6 bases, the J end by 0 bases, with 9 bases between. Per germline, CDR1 MDHEN and CDR2 SYDVKM. CDR3 size: 13 residues. CDR3 sequence: CASSRGGSYEQYV. In DNA, the CDR3 is TGTGCCAGCAGCCGAGGAGGCTCCTACGAGCAGTACGTC.

This clonotype has more than one count but fewer than ten. This chain connects TRBV6-2 or TRBV6-3 to TRBJ2-7; no firm D call. V was clipped by 2 bases and J by 6 bases, with 5 bases between them. Germline CDR1 and CDR2: MNHEY and SVGEGT. This CDR3 has 11 amino acids. CDR3 amino acids: CASSYPSEQYF. The CDR3 DNA follows: TGTGCCAGCAGTTACCCGAGCGAGCAGTACTTC.

This clonotype has just a few counts. The chain combines TRBV10-3 with TRBJ2-7; 7 nucleotides match TRBD1. Germline V gives CDR1 ENHRY, CDR2 SYGVKD. Germline trimming cut 4 bases from V and 4 bases from J; bases unmatched to any gene: 4. The CDR3 length is 13 residues. CDR3 nucleotides: TGTGCCATCAGTGTCCCGGGACAGTACGAGCAGTACTTC. It codes for CAISVPGQYEQYF.

This rearrangement joins TRBV4-1 to TRBJ1-2; perhaps TRBD1 as D (6 bases). The germline V gene encodes CDR1 MGHRA and CDR2 YSYEKL. The CDR3 length is 15 residues. V lost 8 bases to trimming and J lost 2 bases, with 18 bases between them. CDR3 loop: CASSLQGLGNYGYTF. DNA of the CDR3: TGCGCCAGCTCCTTACAGGGTTTGGGGAACTATGGCTACACCTTC.

This clonotype was observed at least ten times. The J gene is TRBJ2-7, the V gene TRBV3-1; 11 bases map to TRBD2. The V and J ends lost 5 bases and 0 bases, in that order; junction bases with no gene match: 3. The CDR3 is 15 residues long. The germline gives CDR1 LGHDT, CDR2 YNNKEL (reference sequence). The CDR3 is CASSTGTSGSYEQYF. As DNA, the CDR3 is TGTGCCAGCAGCACCGGGACTAGCGGCTCCTACGAGCAGTACTTC.

The chain employs TRBV20-1 and TRBJ2-7; TRBD2 might be the D (6 bases). With 6 bases removed from V and 2 bases from J, the gap between germline ends came to 11 bases. The germline gives CDR1 DFQATT, CDR2 SNEGSKA (reference sequence). The CDR3 has 12 residues. The CDR3 DNA follows: TGCAGTGCGGGGACTTCTGCCTACGAGCAGTACGTC. This gives the protein CSAGTSAYEQYV.

CDR3 in amino acids: CASSSARERGTDTQYF. CDR3 DNA: TGTGCCAGCAGTTCGGCACGGGAACGGGGCACAGATACGCAGTATTTT. This chain uses TRBV27 with TRBJ2-3; tentative D call: TRBD2 (5 bases). Trimming cost V 4 bases and J 1 base, with 15 bases left between them. There are 16 residues in the CDR3. CDR1 and CDR2 (germline): MNHEY, SMNVEV (reference sequence).

This clonotype has a handful of counts. This rearrangement joins TRBV2 to TRBJ2-1; TRBD2 matches at 7 bases. The CDR3 is 13 residues long. Looked up from germline, CDR1 is SNHLY and CDR2 is FYNNEI. V was clipped by 8 bases and J by 5 bases; unmatched bases: 6. Written as DNA, the CDR3 is TGTGCCAGCGGGACTACTTCCGACAATGAGCAGTTCTTC. It translates to CASGTTSDNEQFF.

This clonotype came up many times. This sequence joins TRBV12-3 or TRBV12-4 and TRBJ1-4; 8 bases match TRBD1. V shed 5 bases and J 8 bases; nucleotides not matched to a gene: 7. This CDR3 contains 14 residues. The chain's CDR3 is CASSHGQGREKLFF. In DNA form, the CDR3 reads TGTGCCAGCAGTCATGGACAGGGTAGGGAAAAACTGTTTTTT.

The chain is built from TRBV2 and TRBJ2-2; tentative D call: TRBD1 (5 bases). This CDR3 is built from 11 residues. Trimming took 7 bases from V and 9 from J, leaving 9 bases between them. CDR1 SNHLY and CDR2 FYNNEI come from the germline V gene. The CDR3, as DNA: TGTGCCAGCACCTTGGACAGGGAGCTGTTTTTT. This encodes CASTLDRELFF. The full variable domain, rest sourced from reference TRBV2 and TRBJ2-2, is EPEVTQTPSHQVTQMGQEVILRCVPISNHLYFYWYRQILGQKVEFLVSFYNNEISEKSEIFDDQFSVERPDGSNFTLKIRSTKLEDSAMYFCASTLDRELFFGEGSRLTVL.

The chain links TRBV25-1 to TRBJ1-3; D remains ambiguous. The CDR3 has 14 residues. V dropped 2 bases and J dropped 0 bases, with 5 bases sitting between them. Germline lookup yields CDR1 MGHDK and CDR2 SYGVNS. The CDR3 coding sequence is TGTGCCAGCAGTGAACCGAACTCTGGAAACACCATATATTTT. Translating gives CASSEPNSGNTIYF.

This sequence joins TRBV15 and TRBJ1-1; no clear D gene. Germline CDR1 is LNHNV and CDR2 is YYDKDF (reference sequence). The V and J ends lost 9 bases and 0 bases respectively, with 14 bases between them. The CDR3 totals 14 residues. The CDR3 loop reads CATPEGLMNTEAFF. The CDR3 nucleotides read TGTGCCACTCCCGAGGGCCTCATGAACACTGAAGCTTTCTTT.

The chain is built from TRBV5-1 and TRBJ2-7; 8 bases fit TRBD1. The ends lost 0 bases at V and 12 bases at J; junction bases unmatched: 8. Germline CDR1 is SGHRS and CDR2 is YFSETQ. There are 13 residues in the CDR3. CDR3 sequence reads: CASSLDSTGVRYV. Here the CDR3 DNA reads TGCGCCAGCAGCTTGGATTCGACAGGGGTGAGGTACGTC.

The chain links TRBV11-2 to TRBJ2-3; 9 bases match TRBD2. J was trimmed by 3 bases and V by 1 base; bases with no gene match: 2. CDR1 SGHAT and CDR2 FQNNGV come from the germline V gene. The CDR3 has 15 amino acids. CDR3 sequence reads: CASSLVTSGTDTQYF. The DNA for the CDR3 is TGTGCCAGCAGCTTAGTCACTAGCGGGACAGATACGCAGTATTTT.

The chain recombines TRBV9 with TRBJ2-2, with 7 nucleotides matching TRBD1. Looked up from germline, CDR1 is SGDLS and CDR2 is YYNGEE. This CDR3 is built from 16 residues. J was trimmed by 3 bases and V by 0 bases; bases with no gene match: 5. The CDR3 coding sequence is TGTGCCAGCAGCGTAGCTTGGGGGACAGACACCGGGGAGCTGTTTTTT. Protein: CASSVAWGTDTGELFF. Filled out from reference TRBV9 and TRBJ2-2, the complete variable domain reads DSGVTQTPKHLITATGQRVTLRCSPRSGDLSVYWYQQSLDQGLQFLIQYYNGEERAKGNILERFSAQQFPDLHSELNLSSLELGDSALYFCASSVAWGTDTGELFFGEGSRLTVL.